These T cell receptor beta chains were read from a single sample in a study of blood T cell repertoires in COVID-19. Profiling relied on immunoSEQ multiplex PCR, and the TCRdb table lists in-frame clones only, not all of them. This sample carries 450,000 to 500,000 clones, 80% to 90% of them seen once, and the ten largest clones take 3% to 4%. The sample was peripheral blood. The receptors derive from a human donor in a cohort sampled during active COVID-19. CDR3s include the opening cysteine and the closing phenylalanine or tryptophan. Fields, in order: CDR3 length, V gene, clone size, J gene, CDR3 protein. The listing skips clone size in some rows; elsewhere it reads once, few, many or a size class.

17	TRBV14	-	TRBJ2-1	CASSQGGLAGVIGEQFF
17	TRBV5-4	-	TRBJ2-3	CASSVGKSGYWTDTQYF
13	TRBV30	-	TRBJ1-1	CAWSVNRDAEAFF
16	TRBV7-9	-	TRBJ2-3	CASSLGLAVGTDTQYF
13	TRBV28	once	TRBJ2-1	CAENARRGDEQFF
15	TRBV10-1	-	TRBJ2-7	CASSENGQGRREQYF
15	TRBV5-1	-	TRBJ2-3	CASSLGGRTVDTQYF
15	TRBV18	-	TRBJ1-3	CASSPSGESGNTIYF
16	TRBV11-2	-	TRBJ2-1	CASSPLDGSFYNEQFF
13	TRBV14	-	TRBJ1-1	CASSQDLDTEAFF
14	TRBV27	once	TRBJ2-1	CASSLSSTYNEQFF
17	TRBV5-4	-	TRBJ2-1	CASSYPRGTGGDNEQFF